A single sample gave rise to the 31 T cell receptor beta chains below, sequenced in a study of blood T cells in healthy people across ages. It was with a sample-barcoded 5' primer and a J-beta primer mix that a second PCR of about 6 to 11 cycles was run. One entry per CDR3 protein, called by TCRdb with MiXCR from the 5' RACE reads. Here the sample spans nearly 800,000 distinct CDR3 sequences, roughly 25% being singletons. The same sample was also used in a study of T cells of mothers and their children.

The sample was blood. All receptors derive from a boy younger than 18 in good health.

In DNA, the CDR3 is TGTGCCAGCAGCTTAACAGATATACATGGCTACACCTTC. This sequence encodes CASSLTDIHGYTF. The chain carries TRBV7-6 and TRBJ1-2; no clear D. The V and J ends lost 2 bases and 6 bases respectively, with 10 bases between them. Germline values: CDR1 SGHVS, CDR2 FNYEAQ. This CDR3 comprises 13 residues.

This clonotype was seen more than once but under ten times. The junction shows a germline mismatch at one end, possibly a read error. The chain has TRBV25-1 and TRBJ2-7; possible D gene TRBD1, 6 bases. CDR1 is MGHDK and CDR2 is SYGVNS in the germline V gene. The CDR3 loop spans 13 amino acids. The CDR3 loop is CASSTGTLYELYF. The CDR3 DNA is TGTGCCAGCTCAACAGGGACCCTCTACGAGCTGTACTTC.

A few counts support this clonotype. The J gene is TRBJ2-3, the V gene TRBV14, with 7 bases identical to TRBD1. CDR3 length: 13 amino acids. J lost 5 bases, V lost 5 bases, and 4 bases had no gene match. Germline V lookup: CDR1 SGHDN, CDR2 FVKESK. The CDR3 DNA is TGTGCCAGCAGCATAGCAGGGGGAGATACGCAGTATTTT. This encodes CASSIAGGDTQYF.

This clonotype was counted only a few times. The chain is built from TRBV19 and TRBJ1-2, with TRBD1 matching over 8 bases. V dropped 6 bases and J dropped 2; count of bases not matched to a gene: 8. Per germline, CDR1 LNHDA and CDR2 SQIVND (reference sequence). The CDR3 has 15 amino acids. This CDR3 is CASRPGQASNYGYTF. CDR3 sequence (DNA): TGTGCCAGTAGGCCGGGACAGGCGTCAAACTATGGCTACACCTTC.

The chain combines TRBV30 with TRBJ1-2; D not resolved. CDR1 GTSNPN and CDR2 SVGIG come from the germline V gene (reference sequence). Trimming stripped 3 bases from V and 0 bases from J, with 8 bases between. The CDR3 has 13 residues. The CDR3 here is CAWSEGSNYGYTF. In DNA, the CDR3 is TGTGCCTGGAGCGAGGGTTCTAACTATGGCTACACCTTC. The full variable domain, in which reference TRBV30 and TRBJ1-2 provide the parts outside the CDR3, is SQTIHQWPATLVQPVGSPLSLECTVEGTSNPNLYWYRQAAGRGLQLLFYSVGIGQISSEVPQNLSASRPQDRQFILSSKKLLLSDSGFYLCAWSEGSNYGYTFGSGTRLTVV.

The chain uses TRBV5-1 and TRBJ2-1; 10 bases are shared with TRBD2. Germline V gene sequence: CDR1 SGHRS, CDR2 YFSETQ. The CDR3 is 16 amino acids. Trimming took 0 bases from V and 4 from J; bases not matched to a gene: 4. CDR3 region: CASSLGWTSGYNEQFF. In DNA, the CDR3 is TGCGCCAGCAGCTTGGGCTGGACTAGCGGTTACAATGAGCAGTTCTTC.

The chain carries TRBV15 and TRBJ2-2; the D is unclear. Germline loops: CDR1 LNHNV, CDR2 YYDKDF (reference sequence). The ends were cut back, 1 base at V and 2 bases at J, with 5 bases in the middle. This CDR3 spans 14 amino acids. The CDR3 nucleotides are TGTGCCACCAGCAGAGCAACCAACACCGGGGAGCTGTTTTTT. This gives the protein CATSRATNTGELFF.

This clonotype showed up just a few times. This chain uses TRBV29-1 with TRBJ1-1; the match to TRBD1 covers 8 bases. From germline, CDR1 is SQVTM and CDR2 ANQGSEA. Losses at the gene ends were 7 bases for V and 5 bases for J; bases not matched to a gene: 9. This CDR3 is built from 13 residues. CDR3 amino acids: CSASDREGTEAFF. In nucleotides, the CDR3 is TGCAGCGCGTCGGACAGGGAGGGGACTGAAGCTTTCTTT.

This clonotype occurred a few times. The chain couples TRBV6-2 or TRBV6-3 to TRBJ2-5; perhaps TRBD2 as D (5 bases). Germline V lookup: CDR1 MNHEY, CDR2 SVGEGT. The CDR3 consists of 14 residues. V was clipped by 5 bases and J by 2 bases, with 12 bases between them. The CDR3 coding sequence is TGTGCCAGCAGTCTCCCGAGGGAACAAGAGACCCAGTACTTC. As protein: CASSLPREQETQYF.

The gene calls are TRBV12-3 or TRBV12-4 and TRBJ2-1; 7 nucleotides align to TRBD2. The CDR3 extends over 13 amino acids. V lost 3 bases to trimming and J lost 9 bases; unmatched junction nucleotides: 5. DNA for the CDR3: TGTGCCAGCAGTTTTAGCCCTAGCGGTGAGCAGTTCTTC. Protein product: CASSFSPSGEQFF.

The count of this clonotype is one. This chain uses TRBV14 with TRBJ2-5, with 7 bases lining up with TRBD1. The J segment lost 2 bases and the V segment lost 7 bases, leaving 4 bases of the junction unmatched. CDR3 length equals 13 residues. Germline V gene data show CDR1 as SGHDN and CDR2 as FVKESK. The CDR3 protein is CASKWGQQETQYF. The CDR3 DNA reads TGTGCCAGCAAATGGGGACAGCAAGAGACCCAGTACTTC. The variable domain in full, with the rest retrieved from reference TRBV14 and TRBJ2-5, is EAGVTQFPSHSVIEKGQTVTLRCDPISGHDNLYWYRRVMGKEIKFLLHFVKESKQDESGMPNNRFLAERTGGTYSTLKVQPAELEDSGVYFCASKWGQQETQYFGPGTRLLVL.

This chain uses TRBV4-1 with TRBJ1-5; 8 nucleotides line up with TRBD1. Looked up from germline, CDR1 is MGHRA and CDR2 is YSYEKL. CDR3 length equals 15 residues. The junction had 7 bases not matched to a gene; V was cut back by 2 bases and J by 7 bases. CDR3 DNA sequence: TGCGCCAGCAGCCAATCCGTGGACAGGGAACAGCCCCAGCATTTT. It yields the protein CASSQSVDREQPQHF.

There are a few counts of this clonotype. The gene calls are TRBV7-3 and TRBJ2-5, with D perhaps TRBD2 (6 bases). The DNA end is a closer match to TRBJ2-7, so the J assignment may be wrong. Germline-derived CDR1 and CDR2 are SGHTA and FQGTGA. This CDR3 region has 13 residues. DNA for the CDR3: TGTGCCAGCAGCTTAACGGGGGGAAACGAGCAGTACTTC. Translating it yields CASSLTGGNEQYF.

V usage is TRBV5-1 and J usage is TRBJ2-3; the match to TRBD2 covers 16 bases. Germline V gives CDR1 SGHRS, CDR2 YFSETQ. V trimming: 4 bases; J trimming: 2 bases; junction bases outside the gene matches: 7. The CDR3 runs 18 residues. CDR3 residues: CASSLGTSGRAFTDTQYF. Written as DNA, the CDR3 is TGCGCCAGCAGCCTGGGGACTAGCGGGAGGGCCTTCACAGATACGCAGTATTTT.

This clonotype was seen a handful of times. V and J are TRBV12-3 or TRBV12-4 and TRBJ2-7; 9 bases are shared with TRBD1. The trim removed 6 bases at V and 5 bases at J, leaving 8 bases unmatched. The CDR3 is made up of 14 amino acids. CDR3 nucleotide sequence: TGTGCCAGCAGCCGGGACAGGGAGGAGGACGAGCAGTACTTC. The encoded protein is CASSRDREEDEQYF.

This clonotype was counted a few times. The chain couples TRBV24-1 to TRBJ2-5; a possible D gene is TRBD2 (5 bases). CDR1 and CDR2 (germline): KGHDR, SFDVKD. Trimming removed 9 bases at V and 5 bases at J, with 12 bases between. The CDR3 covers 12 residues. CDR3: CATGRRRETQYF. The DNA of the CDR3 is TGTGCCACCGGACGGAGGAGGGAGACCCAGTACTTC.

This rearrangement joins TRBV12-3 or TRBV12-4 to TRBJ2-2; D is tentatively TRBD1 or TRBD2 (6 bases each). V was pared by 6 bases and J by 6 bases, with 23 bases between. This CDR3 has 17 residues. The CDR3 sequence is CASSPGRTASTAGELFF. CDR3 bases: TGTGCCAGCAGCCCGGGGAGGACAGCCTCGACGGCCGGGGAGCTGTTTTTT.

This clonotype was observed a few times. The rearrangement links TRBV11-3 to TRBJ2-3; 9 bases are shared with TRBD2. Germline values: CDR1 SGHNT, CDR2 YENEEA. V was clipped by 5 bases and J by 6 bases; unmatched bases: 12. The CDR3 extends over 16 amino acids. The CDR3 nucleotides are TGTGCCAGCAGCCCCGGTCTAGCGGGAATAAAGGATACGCAGTATTTT. Protein product: CASSPGLAGIKDTQYF. Drawing the rest from reference TRBV11-3 and TRBJ2-3, the complete variable domain is EAGVVQSPRYKIIEKKQPVAFWCNPISGHNTLYWYLQNLGQGPELLIRYENEEAVDDSQLPKDRFSAERLKGVDSTLKIQPAELGDSAVYLCASSPGLAGIKDTQYFGPGTRLTVL.

This clonotype occurred many times. The DNA for the CDR3 is TGTGCCAGCAGCCATGCTGGACAAGATAATTCACCCCTCCACTTT. As protein: CASSHAGQDNSPLHF. This chain connects TRBV4-2 to TRBJ1-6; tentative D call: TRBD1 (5 bases). Looked up from germline, CDR1 is LGHNA and CDR2 is YNFKEQ. Between the trimmed V and J ends, which lost 3 bases and 5 bases, there was a span of 11 bases. This CDR3 comprises 15 residues.

The chain recombines TRBV4-1 with TRBJ2-7, with no clear D. Germline assignment: CDR1 MGHRA and CDR2 YSYEKL. The length of the CDR3 is 13 residues. V lost 2 bases and J 3 bases, leaving 8 bases between the germline ends. The CDR3 region has the DNA TGCGCCAGCAGCCAAATTACCTTCTACGAGCAGTACTTC. It codes for CASSQITFYEQYF.

The chain uses TRBV9 and TRBJ2-5; D perhaps matches TRBD2 (5 bases). The CDR3 covers 13 residues. V lost 5 bases to trimming and J lost 2 bases, with 10 bases between them. CDR1 and CDR2 from the germline V gene are SGDLS and YYNGEE. The DNA of the CDR3 is TGTGCCAGCAGGGAGGTGACACAAGAGACCCAGTACTTC. Protein sequence: CASREVTQETQYF.

The V gene is TRBV4-3, the J gene TRBJ1-1; D unclear. The germline V gene has CDR1 LGHNA and CDR2 YSLEER. The CDR3 is made up of 14 amino acids. Between the trimmed V and J ends, which lost 0 bases and 0 bases, there was a span of 5 bases. CDR3 coding DNA: TGCGCCAGCAGCCAAGATCAGCTGAACACTGAAGCTTTCTTT. Encoded protein: CASSQDQLNTEAFF.

A few counts support this clonotype. This chain joins TRBV5-1 and TRBJ2-2; TRBD2 matches at 14 bases. Germline CDR1 SGHRS, CDR2 YFSETQ. The ends lost 3 bases at V and 0 bases at J; junction bases unmatched: 4. CDR3 size: 18 residues. CDR3: CASSWTGLAGANTGELFF. The CDR3 DNA reads as TGCGCCAGCAGCTGGACGGGACTAGCGGGGGCGAACACCGGGGAGCTGTTTTTT. Looking up the rest from reference TRBV5-1 and TRBJ2-2 gives the full variable domain: KAGVTQTPRYLIKTRGQQVTLSCSPISGHRSVSWYQQTPGQGLQFLFEYFSETQRNKGNFPGRFSGRQFSNSRSEMNVSTLELGDSALYLCASSWTGLAGANTGELFFGEGSRLTVL.

The chain links TRBV7-9 to TRBJ2-5, with 8 bases identical to TRBD2. V trimming: 0 bases; J trimming: 5 bases; junction bases outside the gene matches: 11. CDR1 SEHNR and CDR2 FQNEAQ come from the germline V gene (reference sequence). The CDR3 loop spans 17 amino acids. The CDR3 is CASSLAYTGTSGETQYF. DNA of the CDR3: TGTGCCAGCAGCTTAGCCTACACCGGGACTAGTGGCGAGACCCAGTACTTC.

This clonotype was observed a few times. V and J are TRBV3-1 and TRBJ1-2, with D maybe TRBD1 (5 bases). The germline V gene encodes CDR1 LGHDT and CDR2 YNNKEL (reference sequence). Trimming removed 0 bases from V and 8 bases from J, with 13 bases in between. This CDR3 spans 14 amino acids. For the CDR3, the DNA is TGTGCCAGCAGCCAAGAGCGCCAGGGTAAAGGCTACACCTTC. It is translated as CASSQERQGKGYTF.

The chain recombines TRBV20-1 with TRBJ2-5; 8 nucleotides match TRBD1. This CDR3 comprises 16 residues. Germline assignment: CDR1 DFQATT and CDR2 SNEGSKA (reference sequence). The V and J ends lost 5 bases and 4 bases, in that order; junction bases with no gene match: 15. The CDR3 here is CSASGTGSFIRETQYF. The CDR3 nucleotides are TGCAGTGCTTCCGGGACAGGATCCTTTATCCGAGAGACCCAGTACTTC.

This chain joins TRBV12-3 or TRBV12-4 and TRBJ2-3; D gene ambiguous. The ends were cut back, 2 bases at V and 2 bases at J, with 5 bases in the middle. The CDR3 is 13 residues long. CDR3 amino acids: CASSLRHTDTQYF. The CDR3 nucleotides read TGTGCCAGCAGTTTAAGGCACACAGATACGCAGTATTTT.

This clonotype appeared a few times. The chain has TRBV10-3 and TRBJ2-5; D is uncertain. Germline V lookup: CDR1 ENHRY, CDR2 SYGVKD. With 3 bases removed from V and 5 bases from J, the gap between germline ends came to 19 bases. The CDR3 totals 16 residues. CDR3 loop: CAISEVDGLLRETQYF. In DNA, the CDR3 is TGTGCCATCAGTGAAGTTGACGGTTTGTTGAGGGAGACCCAGTACTTC.

The chain is built from TRBV6-6 and TRBJ2-5, with D perhaps matching TRBD1 (7 bases). This CDR3 is built from 16 residues. V lost 6 bases and J lost 0, with 17 bases in between. The germline gives CDR1 MNHNY, CDR2 SVGAGI (reference sequence). The CDR3 loop is CASSHPRGADQETQYF. As DNA, the CDR3 is TGTGCCAGCAGCCACCCCAGGGGGGCAGACCAAGAGACCCAGTACTTC.

The V gene is TRBV9, the J gene TRBJ2-5; the D gene could be TRBD1 or TRBD2 (5 bases each). V shed 3 bases and J shed 1 base, with 13 bases lying between them. Germline V gene sequence: CDR1 SGDLS, CDR2 YYNGEE. This CDR3 comprises 15 residues. This CDR3 is CASSEMGVSQETQYF. CDR3 in DNA: TGTGCCAGCAGCGAGATGGGGGTCTCCCAAGAGACCCAGTACTTC.

About this clonotype: Compared with germline, one end of the junction differs, possibly owing to a read error. The chain has TRBV28 and TRBJ1-2; TRBD1 aligns across 8 bases. The CDR3 runs 13 residues. Looked up from germline, CDR1 is MDHEN and CDR2 is SYDVKM. The CDR3 region is CASSPGTGYGCTF. The CDR3 DNA reads TGTGCCAGCAGTCCCGGGACAGGCTATGGCTGCACCTTC.